Listed below are T cell receptor beta chains from one sample, sequenced in a study of response to subunit inactivated influenza vaccine. TCRdb fed the RT-PCR reads into MiXCR, producing one record per CDR3 protein. The sample shows about 620,000 distinct CDR3 sequences, 12% of them seen only once. Sample: PBMCs from blood, taken on the day of vaccination. The receptors shown here come from a man aged 45-60 years who received an inactivated influenza vaccine. The CDR3 runs from the conserved cysteine through the conserved F or W. The order of the fields is V gene, D gene, J gene, clone size, CDR3 protein, CDR3 DNA. The D gene is left open where the match is weak. Rows give clone size only sometimes, using once, few, many, or a class for an expanded clone.

TRBV12-3/TRBV12-4	-	TRBJ2-6	few	CASSWTRRSGANVLTF	TGTGCCAGCAGTTGGACTCGTAGGTCTGGGGCCAACGTCCTGACTTTC
TRBV4-3	TRBD1	TRBJ2-2	few	CASSLRQGKTGELFF	TGCGCCAGCAGCCTCAGACAGGGGAAAACCGGGGAGCTGTTTTTT
TRBV29-1	-	TRBJ2-3	many	CSGGPDNTQYF	TGCAGCGGAGGACCCGACAATACGCAGTATTTT
TRBV20-1	TRBD1	TRBJ2-3	few	CSATDRVSHTDTQYF	TGCAGTGCTACCGACAGGGTATCTCACACAGATACGCAGTATTTT
TRBV15	TRBD2	TRBJ2-2	few	CATSRSTPGLAGVGELFF	TGTGCCACCAGCAGGAGTACACCGGGACTAGCGGGAGTCGGGGAGCTGTTTTTT
TRBV12-3/TRBV12-4	TRBD1	TRBJ1-3	-	CASSLRDRRTGNTIYF	TGTGCCAGCAGTTTGAGGGACAGGAGAACTGGAAACACCATATATTTT
TRBV11-1	TRBD1	TRBJ2-5	once	CASSLMIGTGLQETQYF	TGTGCCAGCAGCTTAATGATCGGGACAGGGCTCCAAGAGACCCAGTACTTC
TRBV9	-	TRBJ2-3	-	CASSGIGRYDTQYF	TGTGCCAGCAGCGGCATAGGACGGTACGATACGCAGTATTTT
TRBV28	TRBD1	TRBJ2-3	-	CASSLEGALTDTQYF	TGTGCCAGCAGTTTAGAGGGGGCGCTTACAGATACGCAGTATTTT
TRBV7-2	-	TRBJ2-4	once	CASSPAPVGRKNIQYF	TGTGCCAGCAGCCCCGCCCCGGTAGGGAGGAAAAACATTCAGTACTTC
TRBV4-2	-	TRBJ1-5	-	CASRGEQGASNQPQHF	TGTGCCAGCAGAGGGGAACAGGGTGCGAGCAATCAGCCCCAGCATTTT
TRBV6-1	-	TRBJ2-2	few	CASSPLRRSNTGELFF	TGTGCCAGCAGTCCCCTTAGGCGGTCGAACACCGGGGAGCTGTTTTTT
TRBV2	-	TRBJ1-1	-	CASRRDGKRAFF	TGTGCCAGCAGAAGGGACGGGAAAAGGGCTTTCTTT
TRBV7-2	TRBD1	TRBJ2-2	few	CASSLARRGKLFF	TGTGCCAGCAGCTTAGCCCGCAGGGGGAAGCTGTTTTTT
TRBV4-2	TRBD1	TRBJ2-7	-	CASSPKGQVTVVGYEQYF	TGTGCCAGCAGCCCGAAGGGACAGGTTACCGTCGTGGGCTACGAGCAGTACTTC
TRBV6-2/TRBV6-3	TRBD1	TRBJ1-5	-	CASSGTGIIIGSNQPQHF	TGTGCCAGCAGTGGGACAGGGATAATTATTGGGAGCAATCAGCCCCAGCATTTT
TRBV10-3	-	TRBJ2-2	-	CATGAQLNTGELFF	TGTGCCACCGGGGCACAGTTGAACACCGGGGAGCTGTTTTTT
TRBV29-1	TRBD1	TRBJ2-1	many	CSVEGQGGLNEQFF	TGCAGCGTTGAGGGACAGGGGGGCCTCAATGAGCAGTTCTTC
TRBV29-1	TRBD1	TRBJ2-2	-	CSVDRGSGELFF	TGCAGCGTTGACAGGGGGTCCGGGGAGCTGTTTTTT
TRBV19	TRBD1	TRBJ2-1	-	CASAGTGFNEQFF	TGTGCCAGTGCCGGGACAGGGTTCAATGAGCAGTTCTTC
TRBV14	-	TRBJ2-4	few	CASSQDLQGIQYF	TGTGCCAGCAGCCAAGATCTACAGGGCATTCAGTACTTC
TRBV4-3	-	TRBJ1-1	-	CASSQFMEAEAFF	TGCGCCAGCAGCCAATTCATGGAAGCTGAAGCTTTCTTT
TRBV11-1	-	TRBJ2-6	few	CASSLPSWESTGANVLTF	TGTGCCAGCAGCTTACCGTCCTGGGAGTCAACTGGGGCCAACGTCCTGACTTTC
TRBV29-1	-	TRBJ2-1	many	CSVEGEGNSYNEQFF	TGCAGCGTTGAAGGGGAAGGGAATTCCTACAATGAGCAGTTCTTC
TRBV4-3	-	TRBJ2-1	-	CASSQDVLRDRYNEQFF	TGCGCCAGCAGCCAAGATGTCCTCCGGGACCGCTACAATGAGCAGTTCTTC
TRBV7-8	-	TRBJ1-2	-	CASSLAFSENYGYTF	TGTGCCAGCAGCTTAGCGTTTTCGGAGAACTATGGCTACACCTTC
TRBV3-1	-	TRBJ2-2	many	CASSRGTGELFF	TGTGCCAGCAGCCGTGGCACCGGGGAGCTGTTTTTT